Here is one T cell receptor beta chain with its context. The clone's antigen remains unknown. The cohort was made up of 666 healthy bone marrow donors. At the time of sampling, every cohort member was nominally healthy, though immune exposures that went unrecorded were likely present. The donor tested CMV seronegative and was one of the 352 seronegative cohort members. Every donor gave a peripheral blood sample, and the peripheral blood mononuclear cells from that sample were used for TCR beta sequencing. The Qiagen DNeasy Blood Extraction Kit was used to extract genomic DNA from the blood cell samples. Library generation was performed with the immunoSEQ multiplex PCR assay. For the multiplex PCR, a mixture combining 60 forward primers for TCR Vbeta segments and 13 reverse primers for TCR Jbeta segments was used. The CDR3 region of rearranged TCR beta genes was amplified from genomic DNA with a multiplex PCR assay. Amplified TCR beta libraries were sequenced as 87-base-pair reads on the Illumina HiSeq System. The paper's processing steps were these. Across the 500 to 750 repertoires, a later analysis counted tens of millions of unique TCR beta chains, around 10 million of which were shared by at least two donors. Raw reads were error-corrected and collapsed into unique sequences by a nearest-neighbor algorithm in which closely related sequences were merged to remove PCR and sequencing errors. Alignment of CDR3 sequences to IMGT reference sequences was used to assign V, D and J gene segments. For a sequence to be retained, at least a six-nucleotide match to both a V gene segment and a J gene segment was required. Rearrangements were called productive when the CDR3 lacked stop codons and stayed in frame with V and J; all others were non-productive. CDR3 was defined by IMGT convention, running from the second conserved V-encoded cysteine to the conserved J-encoded phenylalanine. Sequences without an unambiguous match to a single V gene segment were excluded from the earlier analysis of over 500 of the donors. In an earlier analysis of 450 to 700 of the donors, V segments were called functional above 56.7% productive rearrangements and were called segregating when the between-donor standard deviation exceeded 5%. A statistical classification framework was developed to diagnose cytomegalovirus status using the catalog of TCR beta chain sequences. In a later analysis, V and J genes were assigned by comparing TCR nucleotide sequences against IMGT/GENE-DB human TR gene sequences. The TCRdist pipeline was used in a later analysis to assign CDR3 sequences and most-parsimonious VDJ recombination scenarios. In a later analysis, every TCR beta chain was defined by the combination of its CDR3 amino acid sequence and its V-gene family, and reads without a unique V-gene family were dropped. A later analysis removed several hundred highly shared, low-generation-probability nucleotide sequences to deal with suspected cross-contamination and a sequencing artifact. In a later analysis, a clonal expansion index for each public chain was calculated from normalized within-repertoire ranks of inferred template counts. In a later analysis, generation probabilities were computed using a VDJ recombination model fitted to out-of-frame rearrangements, and the results were checked against IGoR. A later analysis scored TCR-TCR, TCR-HLA and TCR-CMV co-occurrence with hypergeometric tests, applying a repertoire-size bias correction to TCR pairs. A later analysis estimated false discovery rates by permuting HLA or CMV assignments 20 times. A later analysis grouped co-occurring TCRs with DBSCAN, adding TCRdist sequence similarity when clustering within HLA-allele-positive subsets. Co-occurrence clustering excluded repertoires with fewer than 30,000 or more than 120,000 public chains, plus five with anomalous nucleotide sharing. In its TCRdb copy, this immuneACCESS table keeps in-frame sequences only and misses some clones. Where compared with another copy, unresolved V genes explain less than half of these, and the others have no known cause. V, J and clone size are those of that table, while D and trimming were read from the DNA. The sample's table lists a count of approximately 75,000 clones. The ten largest clones take up about 0.82% of the sample.

The CDR3 runs 11 residues from the cysteine to the phenylalanine. Only the CDR3 DNA stays, 33 bases, in frame from base 1. The germline V gene (reference sequence) sets CDR1 to LNHDA and CDR2 to SQIVND. For this chain, trimming is 5 bases at the V end and 10 bases at the J end, and the number of junction bases without a gene match is 4. The record originates from a study of cytomegalovirus exposure and HLA in healthy donors (dated by TCRdb to the late 2010s). With regard to the full study: An earlier analysis of roughly 500 of the donors reported 276 Gb of sequence data and approximately 110 million unique TCR beta sequences from about 180 million T cells. Typing coverage differed by locus: A, B, C, DRB1 and DQB1 were typed in roughly 620-640 donors, DQA1 in approximately 520, DPA1 in 600 to 610, and DPB1 in 450 to 480. Roughly 300 gigabases of sequencing data and approximately 91 million unique TCR sequences made up an early release that covered fewer than 650 HLA-typed donors. To predict cytomegalovirus infection status, the study combined high-throughput TCR immunosequencing, statistical association of individual TCRs with disease status, and machine learning. Among the roughly 380 genotyped donors, more than 70% belonged to the genetic ancestry cluster associated with self-reported Caucasian donors. Besides the first cohort of 666 subjects, a separate validation cohort made up of over 95 different subjects was used. Rather than using new phenotypic data, the later analysis identified candidate immune exposures from TCR beta sequences and from how often those sequences occurred across donors. To decide whether each TCR beta V gene segment behaved as functional or pseudogenic, an earlier analysis of several hundred of the donors relied on high-throughput TCR beta sequencing. All discovery cohort repertoires had been generated using a single sequencing platform. Class I and class II HLA loci were covered by the typing at four-digit resolution. A later genetic analysis took genome-wide SNP genotypes for 398 of the 666 donors and used that subset as a discovery cohort. Four to six DR-DQ haplotypes were handled as single units for association and clustering, since linkage in the cohort was strong. The study profiled the T cell repertoires of approximately 700 subjects by immunosequencing and related them to cytomegalovirus serostatus. Among almost 400 genotyped donors of the cohort, an average of 235,054 unique TCR beta nucleotide sequences were sequenced per donor, roughly 20% of them non-productive. The study aimed to test whether signatures of past pathogen exposure could be identified by cataloging public T cell receptors. A later analysis re-examined previously published TCR beta repertoires from about 670 donors and added high-resolution HLA genotyping to investigate patterns of TCR occurrence. Donor age, sex, ethnicity and CMV serostatus were collected together with the repertoire data. General conclusions and limits of the study: In vitro tests confirmed that a few of the cytomegalovirus-associated TCR beta chains recognize cytomegalovirus antigens. Correlated functional status among segregating V segments might reflect linkage disequilibrium, but an unknown experimental factor could not be ruled out. According to a later analysis, most CMV-associated TCR beta chains appeared to be HLA-restricted, and the HLA associations seemed to be driven largely by CMV exposure. Some IMGT-functional V segments, including TRBV6-2 and TRBV6-3, could not be told apart with the 87-base-pair reads, so those segments were excluded. A total of roughly 160 TCR beta chains were listed by the study as associated with cytomegalovirus. Broadly in line with IMGT annotations, most TCR beta V segments showed up in productive rearrangements about 87% or about 30% of the time in an earlier analysis of roughly 590 of the donors. In a later analysis, HLA-associated TCR beta chains were found to be more clonally expanded and to have lower generation probabilities than equally common non-associated chains. CMV serostatus was the only immune exposure information available for the cohort. At a false discovery rate of 0.05, a later analysis linked around 17,000 TCR beta sequences to specific HLA alleles. When HLA alleles, especially DR and DQ, strongly co-occurred, TCR associations were difficult to assign to individual alleles. The sequencing pipeline was judged likely to have produced a cluster of highly shared sequence variants as a technical artifact. Because counts were too low, about 17 rarely observed V segments, including chromosome 9 orphons, were excluded from the earlier analysis of 500 to 700 of the donors. In a later analysis, TCR association rates were found to vary across HLA loci, with the most associated TCRs seen for DRB1 alleles and the fewest for HLA-C alleles. The authors suggested that the approach could potentially be generalized to other disease states and immunological phenotypes. A further reported finding was that TCR beta sequences accurately predicted the HLA-A and HLA-B alleles for most subjects in the first cohort. Most TCR sequences were seen in very few donors, while some public TCRs were found in many individuals. The presence/absence analyses assumed that sequencing depth was roughly uniform across donors, and that assumption may not be true. This cohort had only TCR beta chains sequenced, and the lack of alpha or paired-chain data limited which features could be detected. Because some donors lacked HLA typing at each locus, the association tests relied only on the typed subset. The classifier was reported to diagnose cytomegalovirus status with high specificity and sensitivity in both the original cohort and the validation cohort. An association between a missense DCLRE1C variant and V-gene and J-gene trimming of TCR beta chains was found in a later genetic analysis and replicated in an independent cohort. According to a later analysis, parvovirus B19, influenza, CMV and Epstein-Barr virus appeared linked to several top co-occurrence clusters. In a later genetic analysis, fewer N-insertions in productive TCRs were reported among donors in an Asian-associated ancestry cluster than the roughly 700-donor mean.

The origin of this receptor is a boy between 5 and 17 years old in good health and CMV-seronegative. The specimen was PBMCs. The chain is encoded by TRBV19 joined to TRBJ1-2, and 7 junction bases match TRBD1. The CDR3: CASSPDRAYTF. At the DNA level, the sequence is TGTGCCAGTAGTCCAGACAGGGCCTACACCTTC.